These 7 T cell receptor beta chains share one sample of origin, sequenced in a study of blood T cell repertoires in COVID-19. Clones were read by immunoSEQ multiplex PCR, and TCRdb kept only the in-frame ones, dropping some. Of 150,000 to 200,000 clones listed, around 87% are singletons. Sequencing was done on a sample of peripheral blood. These receptor sequences come from a man aged 18 to 29 with active or convalescent COVID-19.

This sequence joins TRBV5-1 and TRBJ2-3, with 11 bases fitting TRBD2. The V gene's germline CDR1 is SGHRS and CDR2 YFSETQ. The CDR3 covers 19 residues. J lost 2 bases, V lost 3 bases, and 14 bases had no gene match. The CDR3 spells CASSSLSWTSGSVTDTQYF. The CDR3 nucleotides are TGCGCCAGCAGCTCCCTCTCCTGGACTAGCGGGTCAGTCACAGATACGCAGTATTTT.

This clone was found once. This chain joins TRBV28 and TRBJ2-2; the D is unclear. Germline loops: CDR1 MDHEN, CDR2 SYDVKM. V was pared by 3 bases and J by 1 base, with 12 bases between. The CDR3 is 16 amino acids. The CDR3 DNA sequence: TGTGCCAGCAGTTTCATGCCAGGAATGAACACCGGGGAGCTGTTTTTT. It is translated as CASSFMPGMNTGELFF.

The chain uses TRBV11-3 and TRBJ1-2; 9 bases are shared with TRBD1. The CDR3 runs 17 residues. Germline V CDR1 and CDR2: SGHNT, YENEEA. V trimming: 2 bases; J trimming: 4 bases; junction bases outside the gene matches: 11. The CDR3 DNA sequence: TGTGCCAGCAGCTTACTCCACCCGACAGGGGGTTCCTATGGCTACACCTTC. It encodes CASSLLHPTGGSYGYTF.

This chain links TRBV4-2 with TRBJ2-4; D not certain. The germline V and J ends were trimmed by 0 bases and 2 bases, with 2 bases remaining between them. CDR3 size: 13 residues. Germline V lookup: CDR1 LGHNA, CDR2 YNFKEQ. Here the CDR3 DNA reads TGTGCCAGCAGCCAAGATACCAAAAACATTCAGTACTTC. It specifies CASSQDTKNIQYF.

The chain is built from TRBV5-1 and TRBJ2-1; the match to TRBD1 covers 7 bases. The CDR3 spans 15 residues. Unmatched junction bases numbered 18, after V lost 3 bases and J lost 15 bases. Germline loops: CDR1 SGHRS, CDR2 YFSETQ. CDR3 amino acids: CASSWGTDTPTGGFF. The CDR3, as DNA: TGCGCCAGCAGCTGGGGGACAGACACCCCTACAGGAGGGTTCTTC. The variable domain in full, with the rest retrieved from reference TRBV5-1 and TRBJ2-1, is KAGVTQTPRYLIKTRGQQVTLSCSPISGHRSVSWYQQTPGQGLQFLFEYFSETQRNKGNFPGRFSGRQFSNSRSEMNVSTLELGDSALYLCASSWGTDTPTGGFFGPGTRLTVL.

This chain links TRBV28 with TRBJ2-3; possibly TRBD2 for D (6 bases). The V gene's germline CDR1 is MDHEN and CDR2 SYDVKM. Trimming shortened V by 5 bases and J by 1 base, and 13 bases separated the two germline ends. The CDR3 extends over 15 amino acids. CDR3 sequence: CASSPLTGGTDTQYF. The DNA of the CDR3 is TGTGCCAGCAGTCCTCTGACGGGGGGCACAGATACGCAGTATTTT.

The V gene is TRBV5-4, the J gene TRBJ1-2, with D perhaps matching TRBD1 (6 bases). Per the germline V gene, CDR1 is SGHNT and CDR2 is YYREEE (reference sequence). Trimming left V 4 bases short and J 5 bases short, with 15 bases between. There are 14 residues in the CDR3. The CDR3 loop is CASSPTGSAYGYTF. In nucleotides, the CDR3 is TGTGCCAGCAGCCCTACAGGGTCCGCATATGGCTACACCTTC.